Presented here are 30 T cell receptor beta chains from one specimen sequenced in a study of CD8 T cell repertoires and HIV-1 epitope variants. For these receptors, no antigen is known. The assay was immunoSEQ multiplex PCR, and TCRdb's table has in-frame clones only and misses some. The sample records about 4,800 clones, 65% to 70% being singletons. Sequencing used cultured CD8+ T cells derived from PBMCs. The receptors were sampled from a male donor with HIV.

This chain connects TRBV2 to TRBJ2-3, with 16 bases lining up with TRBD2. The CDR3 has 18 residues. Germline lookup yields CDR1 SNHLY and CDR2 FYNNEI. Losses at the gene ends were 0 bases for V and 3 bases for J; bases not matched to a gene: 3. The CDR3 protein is CASSEAGLAGGRTDTQYF. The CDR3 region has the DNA TGTGCCAGCAGTGAAGCGGGACTAGCGGGGGGGCGGACAGATACGCAGTATTTT.

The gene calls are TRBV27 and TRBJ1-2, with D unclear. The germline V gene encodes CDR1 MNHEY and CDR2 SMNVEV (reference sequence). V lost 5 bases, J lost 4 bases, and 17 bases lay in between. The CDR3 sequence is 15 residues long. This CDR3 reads CASSLTADAIYGYTF. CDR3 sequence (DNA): TGTGCCAGCAGTCTCACCGCCGACGCCATCTATGGCTACACCTTC.

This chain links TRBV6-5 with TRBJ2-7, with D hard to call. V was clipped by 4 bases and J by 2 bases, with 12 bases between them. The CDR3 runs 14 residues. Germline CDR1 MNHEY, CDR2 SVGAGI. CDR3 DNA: TGTGCCAGCAGTTCAGATGTCTCGGCCTACGAGCAGTACTTC. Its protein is CASSSDVSAYEQYF.

The CDR3 DNA sequence: TGTGCCAGCAGCGTAGGGGTAGGGAGCGGCACTGAAGCTTTCTTT. This translates into CASSVGVGSGTEAFF. This sequence joins TRBV9 and TRBJ1-1; D is unresolved. The V and J ends lost 0 bases and 4 bases respectively, with 13 bases between them. Germline V lookup: CDR1 SGDLS, CDR2 YYNGEE. The CDR3 is 15 amino acids.

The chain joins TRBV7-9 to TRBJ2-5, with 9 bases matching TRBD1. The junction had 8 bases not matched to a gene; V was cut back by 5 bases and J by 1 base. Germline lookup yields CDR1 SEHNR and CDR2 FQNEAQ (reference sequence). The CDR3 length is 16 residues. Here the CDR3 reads CASSRLEQGAQETQYF. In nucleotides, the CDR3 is TGTGCCAGCAGCCGCCTTGAACAGGGGGCCCAAGAGACCCAGTACTTC.

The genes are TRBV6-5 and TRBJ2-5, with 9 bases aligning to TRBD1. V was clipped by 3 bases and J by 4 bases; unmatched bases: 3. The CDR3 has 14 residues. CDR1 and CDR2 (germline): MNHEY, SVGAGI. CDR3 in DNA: TGTGCCAGCAGTTATACGACAGGGGGAGAGACCCAGTACTTC. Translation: CASSYTTGGETQYF.

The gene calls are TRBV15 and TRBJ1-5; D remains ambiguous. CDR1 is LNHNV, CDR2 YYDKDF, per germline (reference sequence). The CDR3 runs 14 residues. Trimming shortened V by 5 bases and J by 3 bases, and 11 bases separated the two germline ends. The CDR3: CATSLGPFNQPQHF. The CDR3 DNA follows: TGTGCCACCAGCCTCGGACCGTTCAATCAGCCCCAGCATTTT.

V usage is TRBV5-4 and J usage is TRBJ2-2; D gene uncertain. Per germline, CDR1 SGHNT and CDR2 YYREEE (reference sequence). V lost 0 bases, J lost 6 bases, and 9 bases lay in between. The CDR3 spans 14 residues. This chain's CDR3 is CASSLAETPGELFF. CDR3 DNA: TGTGCCAGCAGCTTGGCCGAGACTCCCGGGGAGCTGTTTTTT.

The CDR3 spells CASSEWGTGLYEQYF. The CDR3 DNA reads TGTGCCAGCAGTGAATGGGGGACAGGGCTCTACGAGCAGTACTTC. The V call is TRBV6-1, the J call TRBJ2-7; TRBD1 aligns across 9 bases. Looked up from germline, CDR1 is MNHNS and CDR2 is SASEGT. Trimming took 2 bases from V and 3 from J; bases not matched to a gene: 5. There are 15 residues in the CDR3.

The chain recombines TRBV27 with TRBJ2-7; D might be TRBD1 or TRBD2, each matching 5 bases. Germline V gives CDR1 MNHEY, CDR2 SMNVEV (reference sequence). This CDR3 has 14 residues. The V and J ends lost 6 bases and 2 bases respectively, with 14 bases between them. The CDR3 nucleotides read TGTGCCAGCAGCGTGTCCGGGGCGCCCTACGAGCAGTACTTC. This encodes CASSVSGAPYEQYF.

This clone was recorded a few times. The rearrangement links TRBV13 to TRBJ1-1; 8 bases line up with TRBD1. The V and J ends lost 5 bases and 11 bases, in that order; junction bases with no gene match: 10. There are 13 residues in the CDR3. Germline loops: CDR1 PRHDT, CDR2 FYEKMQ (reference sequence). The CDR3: CASSMGQVRGAFF. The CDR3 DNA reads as TGTGCCAGCAGCATGGGACAGGTCCGGGGGGCTTTCTTT.

CDR3 protein: CASSHYEQYF. The CDR3 nucleotides read TGTGCCAGCAGTCATTACGAGCAGTACTTC. V usage is TRBV11-2 and J usage is TRBJ2-7; D is undetermined. The length of the CDR3 is 10 residues. The V and J ends lost 6 bases and 4 bases respectively, with 4 bases between them. Germline V gene data show CDR1 as SGHAT and CDR2 as FQNNGV.

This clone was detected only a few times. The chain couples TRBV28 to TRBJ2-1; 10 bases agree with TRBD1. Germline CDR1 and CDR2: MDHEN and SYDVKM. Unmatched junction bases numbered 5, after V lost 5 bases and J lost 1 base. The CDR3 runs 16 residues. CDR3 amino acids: CASSTWDRGSYNEQFF. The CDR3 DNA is TGTGCCAGCAGTACCTGGGACAGGGGATCCTACAATGAGCAGTTCTTC.

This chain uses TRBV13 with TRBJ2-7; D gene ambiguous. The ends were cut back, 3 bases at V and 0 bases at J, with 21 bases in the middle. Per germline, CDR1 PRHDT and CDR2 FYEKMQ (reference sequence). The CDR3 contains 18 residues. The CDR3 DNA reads TGTGCCAGCAGCTTTAACCCCTTACCACGCAGCTTCTCCTACGAGCAGTACTTC. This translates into CASSFNPLPRSFSYEQYF. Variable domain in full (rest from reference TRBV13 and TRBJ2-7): AAGVIQSPRHLIKEKRETATLKCYPIPRHDTVYWYQQGPGQDPQFLISFYEKMQSDKGSIPDRFSAQQFSDYHSELNMSSLELGDSALYFCASSFNPLPRSFSYEQYFGPGTRLTVT.

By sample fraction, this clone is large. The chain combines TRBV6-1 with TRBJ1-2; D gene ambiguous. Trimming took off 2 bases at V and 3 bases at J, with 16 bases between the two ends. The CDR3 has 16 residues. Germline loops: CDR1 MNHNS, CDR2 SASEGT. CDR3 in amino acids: CASSELPQDLDYGYTF. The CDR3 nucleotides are TGTGCCAGCAGTGAACTTCCACAAGACCTAGACTATGGCTACACCTTC.

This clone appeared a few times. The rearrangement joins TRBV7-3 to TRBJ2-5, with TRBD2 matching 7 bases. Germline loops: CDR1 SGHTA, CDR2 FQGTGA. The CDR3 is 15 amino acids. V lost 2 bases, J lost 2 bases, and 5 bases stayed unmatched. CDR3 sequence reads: CASSLGGGPQETQYF. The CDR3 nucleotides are TGTGCCAGCAGCTTAGGCGGGGGTCCTCAAGAGACCCAGTACTTC.

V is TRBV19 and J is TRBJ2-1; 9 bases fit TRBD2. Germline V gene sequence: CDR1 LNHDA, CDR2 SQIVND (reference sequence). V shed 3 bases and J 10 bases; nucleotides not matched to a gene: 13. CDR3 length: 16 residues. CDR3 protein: CASSITAGGSVQEQFF. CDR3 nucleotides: TGTGCCAGTAGTATTACGGCGGGGGGGTCAGTACAGGAGCAGTTCTTC.

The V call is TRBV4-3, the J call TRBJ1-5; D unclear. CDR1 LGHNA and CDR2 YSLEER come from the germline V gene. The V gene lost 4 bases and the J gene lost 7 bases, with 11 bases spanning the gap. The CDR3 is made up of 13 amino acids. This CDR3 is CASSPRLGQPQHF. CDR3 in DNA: TGCGCCAGCAGCCCCCGTCTGGGCCAGCCCCAGCATTTT.

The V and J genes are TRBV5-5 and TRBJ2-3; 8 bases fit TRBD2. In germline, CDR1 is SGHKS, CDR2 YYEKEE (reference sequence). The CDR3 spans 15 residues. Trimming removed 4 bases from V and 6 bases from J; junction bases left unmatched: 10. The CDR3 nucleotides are TGTGCCAGCAGCGCCTCATGGGCTAGCGGGGATACGCAGTATTTT. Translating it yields CASSASWASGDTQYF.

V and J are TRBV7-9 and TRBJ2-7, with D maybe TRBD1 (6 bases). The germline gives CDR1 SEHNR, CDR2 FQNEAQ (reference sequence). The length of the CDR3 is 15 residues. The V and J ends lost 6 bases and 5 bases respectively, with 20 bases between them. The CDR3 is CASSSQGVSGHEQYF. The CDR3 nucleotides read TGTGCCAGCAGTTCACAGGGAGTGTCTGGCCACGAGCAGTACTTC.

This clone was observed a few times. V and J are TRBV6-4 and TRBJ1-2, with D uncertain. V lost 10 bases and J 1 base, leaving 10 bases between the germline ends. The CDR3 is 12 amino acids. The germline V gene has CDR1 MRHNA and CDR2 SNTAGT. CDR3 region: CATRDFNYGYTF. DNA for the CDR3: TGTGCCACCCGAGATTTTAACTATGGCTACACCTTC.

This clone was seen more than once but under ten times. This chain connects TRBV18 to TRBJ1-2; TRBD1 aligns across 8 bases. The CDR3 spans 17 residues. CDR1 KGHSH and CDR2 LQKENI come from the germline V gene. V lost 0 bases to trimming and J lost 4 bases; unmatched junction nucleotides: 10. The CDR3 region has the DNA TGTGCCAGCTCACCACCAAATAGACAGGGGACCGGCTATGGCTACACCTTC. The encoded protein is CASSPPNRQGTGYGYTF. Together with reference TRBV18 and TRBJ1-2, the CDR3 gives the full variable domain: NAGVMQNPRHLVRRRGQEARLRCSPMKGHSHVYWYRQLPEEGLKFMVYLQKENIIDESGMPKERFSAEFPKEGPSILRIQQVVRGDSAAYFCASSPPNRQGTGYGYTFGSGTRLTVV.

The CDR3 region is CASSDRVDGEQFF. The CDR3, as DNA: TGTGCCAGCAGTGACAGGGTGGACGGTGAGCAGTTCTTC. The chain has TRBV2 and TRBJ2-1; D may be TRBD1 (5 bases). The V end was cut by 3 bases, the J end by 9 bases, with 12 bases between. The CDR3 consists of 13 residues. CDR1 is SNHLY, CDR2 FYNNEI, per germline.

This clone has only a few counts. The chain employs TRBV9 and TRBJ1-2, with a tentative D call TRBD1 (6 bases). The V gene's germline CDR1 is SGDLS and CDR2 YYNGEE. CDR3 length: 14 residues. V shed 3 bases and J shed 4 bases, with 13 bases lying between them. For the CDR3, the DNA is TGTGCCAGCAGCGGTCACAGGGAACCCTATGGCTACACCTTC. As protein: CASSGHREPYGYTF.

The CDR3 coding sequence is TGTGCCTGGAGTATACGACAGGGTCTCTCCTACGAGCAGTACTTC. Its protein is CAWSIRQGLSYEQYF. V gene TRBV30 combines with J gene TRBJ2-7, with 7 bases that match TRBD1. The V and J ends lost 2 bases and 0 bases, in that order; junction bases with no gene match: 7. CDR3 length: 15 residues. Germline V lookup: CDR1 GTSNPN, CDR2 SVGIG (reference sequence).

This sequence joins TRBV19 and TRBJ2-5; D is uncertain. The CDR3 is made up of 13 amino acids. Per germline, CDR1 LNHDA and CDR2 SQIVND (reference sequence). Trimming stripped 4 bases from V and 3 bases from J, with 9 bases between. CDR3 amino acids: CASSNYNKETQYF. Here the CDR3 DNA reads TGTGCCAGTAGTAACTACAACAAAGAGACCCAGTACTTC.

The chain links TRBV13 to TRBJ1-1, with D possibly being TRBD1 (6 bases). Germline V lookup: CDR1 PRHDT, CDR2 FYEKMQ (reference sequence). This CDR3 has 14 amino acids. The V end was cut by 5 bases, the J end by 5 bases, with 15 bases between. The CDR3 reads CASSPEGGKTEAFF. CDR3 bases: TGTGCCAGCAGCCCCGAGGGGGGAAAGACTGAAGCTTTCTTT.

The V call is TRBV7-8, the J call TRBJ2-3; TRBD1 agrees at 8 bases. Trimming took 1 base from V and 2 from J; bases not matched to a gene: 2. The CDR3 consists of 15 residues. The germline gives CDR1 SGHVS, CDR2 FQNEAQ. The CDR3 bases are TGTGCCAGCAGCTTAGGCAGGGGGCACACAGATACGCAGTATTTT. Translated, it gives CASSLGRGHTDTQYF.

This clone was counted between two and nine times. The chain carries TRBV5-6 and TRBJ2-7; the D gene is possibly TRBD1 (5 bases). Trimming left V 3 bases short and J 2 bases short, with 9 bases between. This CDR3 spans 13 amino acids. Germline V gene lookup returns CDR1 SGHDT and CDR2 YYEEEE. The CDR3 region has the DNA TGTGCCAGCAGCTCGGACATAGCCTACGAGCAGTACTTC. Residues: CASSSDIAYEQYF.

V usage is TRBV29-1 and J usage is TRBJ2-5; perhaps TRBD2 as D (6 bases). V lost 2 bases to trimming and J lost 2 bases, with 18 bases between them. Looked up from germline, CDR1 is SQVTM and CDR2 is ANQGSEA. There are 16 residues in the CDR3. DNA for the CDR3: TGCAGCGTTGAATGGGTTAGCGGAAACCTGCAAGAGACCCAGTACTTC. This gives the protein CSVEWVSGNLQETQYF.